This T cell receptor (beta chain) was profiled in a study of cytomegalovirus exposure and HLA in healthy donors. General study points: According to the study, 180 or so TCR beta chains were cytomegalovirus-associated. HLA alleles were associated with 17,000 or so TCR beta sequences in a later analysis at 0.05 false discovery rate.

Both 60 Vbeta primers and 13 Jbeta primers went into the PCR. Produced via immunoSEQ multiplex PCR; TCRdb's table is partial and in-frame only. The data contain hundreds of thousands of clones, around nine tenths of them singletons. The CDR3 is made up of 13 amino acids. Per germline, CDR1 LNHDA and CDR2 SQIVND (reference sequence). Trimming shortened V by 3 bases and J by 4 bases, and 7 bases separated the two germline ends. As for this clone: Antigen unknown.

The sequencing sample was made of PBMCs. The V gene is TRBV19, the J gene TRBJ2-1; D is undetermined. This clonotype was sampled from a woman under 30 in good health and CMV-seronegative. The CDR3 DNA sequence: TGTGCCAGTAGTATTTCGACTTACAATGAGCAGTTCTTC. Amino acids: CASSISTYNEQFF.